This T cell receptor (beta chain) emerged from a study of cytomegalovirus exposure and HLA in healthy donors. General study results and limits: CMV serostatus was the only immune exposure information that was available. The authors listed 150 or so TCR beta chains as cytomegalovirus-associated. Equally common other TCR beta chains were less clonally expanded than HLA-associated ones, a later analysis found.

Primers: 60 Vbeta forward and 13 Jbeta reverse. The data were produced by immunoSEQ multiplex PCR, yet TCRdb's version contains in-frame clones alone and is incomplete. The data show about 130,000 clones, about 78% seen once. Donors showed nominal health when sampled, although they likely had unrecorded immune exposures. In the case of this clone: Its antigen is undetermined.

The source is a female donor in good health and CMV-seronegative. Source material: PBMCs.

The CDR3 bases are TGCGCCAGCAGCCAAGTCGGGACTAGCGGGAGATTTGAGCAGTTCTTC. It encodes CASSQVGTSGRFEQFF. V is TRBV4-1 and J is TRBJ2-1; 14 nucleotides match TRBD2. Germline-derived CDR1 and CDR2 are MGHRA and YSYEKL. V was pared by 1 base and J by 9 bases, with 5 bases of the junction left unmatched. CDR3 length: 16 amino acids.